Listed below are T cell receptor beta chains from one sample, sequenced in a study of blood T cell repertoires in COVID-19. Measured with immunoSEQ multiplex PCR; TCRdb has only the in-frame clones, and not every one. The sample has 250,000 to 350,000 clones, 75% to 90% seen once. The specimen was peripheral blood. These receptors were taken from a woman aged 55-69 years with acute or convalescent COVID-19. Each CDR3 is given with its conserved first and last residue. D genes are given only for firm matches. Where a row states a size, it is once, few, many or the class of an expanded clone; other rows omit it.

CATSRRQDSSGNTIYF,TGTGCCACCAGCAGACGACAGGACTCCTCTGGAAACACCATATATTTT,NA,TRBJ1-3,TRBV15,NA
CASSQGAFYEQYF,TGTGCCAGCAGCCAAGGGGCTTTCTACGAGCAGTACTTC,NA,TRBJ2-7,TRBV14,NA
CASSLGIRSGLYNEQFF,TGTGCCAGCAGCTTAGGGATTCGTAGCGGGCTCTACAATGAGCAGTTCTTC,TRBD2,TRBJ2-1,TRBV11-3,NA
CATSVRGGNTGELFF,TGTGCCACCAGTGTACGAGGGGGAAACACCGGGGAGCTGTTTTTT,NA,TRBJ2-2,TRBV24-1,NA
CASSSGQSNSPLHF,TGTGCCAGCAGTTCGGGACAAAGCAATTCACCCCTCCACTTT,NA,TRBJ1-6,TRBV6-5,NA
CATQGQGKGGELFF,TGTGCCACTCAGGGACAGGGAAAGGGCGGGGAGCTGTTTTTT,TRBD1,TRBJ2-2,TRBV7-2,NA
CASKMAEDYGYTF,TGTGCCAGTAAAATGGCAGAAGACTATGGCTACACCTTC,NA,TRBJ1-2,TRBV19,NA
CASSGGQGGGYTF,TGTGCCAGCAGCGGAGGACAGGGAGGGGGCTACACCTTC,TRBD1,TRBJ1-2,TRBV9,NA
CASTGGGQETQYF,TGCGCCAGCACCGGGGGAGGTCAAGAGACCCAGTACTTC,NA,TRBJ2-5,TRBV5-1,NA
CASGRMGGGTEAFF,TGTGCCAGCGGACGGATGGGGGGAGGGACTGAAGCTTTCTTT,NA,TRBJ1-1,TRBV11-2,NA
CASSPRGTGDIYEQYF,TGTGCCAGCAGCCCAAGGGGGACAGGGGATATCTACGAGCAGTACTTC,TRBD1,TRBJ2-7,TRBV6-2/TRBV6-3,NA
CASSLRGRGNEQYF,TGTGCCAGCAGCCTCAGGGGGCGCGGAAACGAGCAGTACTTC,TRBD1,TRBJ2-7,TRBV5-6,NA
CASRSSGAHQETQYF,TGTGCCAGCAGATCTAGCGGGGCCCACCAAGAGACCCAGTACTTC,TRBD2,TRBJ2-5,TRBV28,NA
CASSPRDYRDRETQYF,TGTGCCAGCAGTCCAAGGGACTACAGGGATCGGGAGACCCAGTACTTC,NA,TRBJ2-5,TRBV14,NA
CASSNPHYNEQFF,TGTGCCAGCAGTAACCCACACTACAATGAGCAGTTCTTC,NA,TRBJ2-1,TRBV6-6,NA
CAWIQGRGSPLHF,TGTGCCTGGATTCAGGGAAGAGGATCACCCCTCCACTTT,NA,TRBJ1-6,TRBV30,NA
CATSRERSYRGIGSPLHF,TGTGCCACCAGCAGAGAAAGGAGCTACAGGGGGATTGGCTCACCCCTCCACTTT,TRBD1,TRBJ1-6,TRBV15,few
CASSLGGGQETQYF,TGTGCCAGCAGTTTAGGCGGGGGTCAAGAGACCCAGTACTTC,TRBD2,TRBJ2-5,TRBV28,NA
CASSLSQGGIETQYF,TGTGCCAGCAGCTTATCGCAGGGCGGCATAGAGACCCAGTACTTC,NA,TRBJ2-5,TRBV7-9,NA
CASSHAGTGNTEAFF,TGTGCCAGCAGCCATGCCGGGACAGGGAACACTGAAGCTTTCTTT,TRBD1,TRBJ1-1,TRBV4-2,NA
CASSFHQGVRFF,TGTGCCAGCAGTTTTCACCAGGGGGTGCGGTTCTTC,TRBD1,TRBJ2-1,TRBV28,few
CASSSKTGPGVGNQPQHF,TGTGCCAGCAGCTCGAAGACAGGCCCGGGCGTCGGCAATCAGCCCCAGCATTTT,NA,TRBJ1-5,TRBV7-8,NA
CASSLEGGFTDTQYF,TGTGCCAGCAGCTTGGAAGGGGGATTCACAGATACGCAGTATTTT,NA,TRBJ2-3,TRBV5-4,NA